The clone carrying this T cell receptor beta chain was seen more than once but under ten times. Its matching antigen is unknown. This entry belongs to a study of identical twins. TCRdb re-called the 5' RACE reads with MiXCR, one entry per CDR3 protein. The sample contains 250,000 to 350,000 distinct CDR3 sequences, roughly 9.7% of which appear only once. The CDR3 has 17 amino acids. V dropped 1 base and J dropped 8; count of bases not matched to a gene: 9. Germline V gives CDR1 LGHDT, CDR2 YNNKEL (reference sequence). The study, taken as a whole, reports: Partly confounded zero-insertion analyses could result from invariant MAIT and iNKT cells.

These data are also associated with another study on yellow fever vaccine responses in identical twins.

The material sequenced was CD8+ T cells sorted from blood. The TCR was taken from a woman aged 18-29 years in good health. V usage is TRBV3-1 and J usage is TRBJ2-1; TRBD2 aligns across 12 bases. This CDR3 reads CASSQATLAGGRDEQFF. CDR3 nucleotide sequence: TGTGCCAGCAGCCAAGCGACCCTAGCGGGAGGGAGGGATGAGCAGTTCTTC.